This T cell receptor beta chain was sequenced during a study of blood T cell repertoires in COVID-19. Study in general: Sites across the United States, Italy and Spain contributed samples from acute and convalescent COVID-19. In each case, the material was cDNA or gDNA derived from T cells, B-cell-depleted T cells, or PBMCs.

Source study methods: Amplification of reference gene primers provided the estimated nucleated cell counts. The method was immunoSEQ multiplex PCR; TCRdb's version includes in-frame clones alone and lacks a portion of them. That table furnishes V, J and clone size, whereas the DNA furnished D and trimming. Among fewer than 200,000 clones listed, approximately 90% were seen once. Trimming removed 4 bases from V and 11 bases from J, with 15 bases in between. Germline V gives CDR1 SGHRS, CDR2 YFSETQ. This CDR3 region has 12 residues. This rearrangement joins TRBV5-1 to TRBJ1-1; tentatively, D is TRBD1 (6 bases). Sequenced material: peripheral blood. This clonotype was sampled from a woman under 30 who had recovered from COVID-19. The CDR3 region has the DNA TGCGCCAGCAGCCGCCTCGACAGGCAGGCTTTCTTT. This translates into CASSRLDRQAFF.